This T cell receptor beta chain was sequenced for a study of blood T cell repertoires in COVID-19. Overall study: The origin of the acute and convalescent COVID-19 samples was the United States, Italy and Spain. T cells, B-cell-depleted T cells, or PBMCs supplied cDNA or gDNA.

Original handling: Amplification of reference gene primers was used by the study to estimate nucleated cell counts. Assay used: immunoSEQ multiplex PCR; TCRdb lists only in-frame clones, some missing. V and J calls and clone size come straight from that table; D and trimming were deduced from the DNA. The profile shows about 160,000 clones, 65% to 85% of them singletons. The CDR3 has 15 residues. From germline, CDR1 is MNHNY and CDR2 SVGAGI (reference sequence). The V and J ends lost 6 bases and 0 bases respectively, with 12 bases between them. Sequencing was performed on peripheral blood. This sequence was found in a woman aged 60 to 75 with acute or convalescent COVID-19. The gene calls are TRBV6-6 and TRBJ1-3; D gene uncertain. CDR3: CASRPPGISGNTIYF. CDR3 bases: TGTGCCAGCAGACCCCCCGGGATCTCTGGAAACACCATATATTTT.